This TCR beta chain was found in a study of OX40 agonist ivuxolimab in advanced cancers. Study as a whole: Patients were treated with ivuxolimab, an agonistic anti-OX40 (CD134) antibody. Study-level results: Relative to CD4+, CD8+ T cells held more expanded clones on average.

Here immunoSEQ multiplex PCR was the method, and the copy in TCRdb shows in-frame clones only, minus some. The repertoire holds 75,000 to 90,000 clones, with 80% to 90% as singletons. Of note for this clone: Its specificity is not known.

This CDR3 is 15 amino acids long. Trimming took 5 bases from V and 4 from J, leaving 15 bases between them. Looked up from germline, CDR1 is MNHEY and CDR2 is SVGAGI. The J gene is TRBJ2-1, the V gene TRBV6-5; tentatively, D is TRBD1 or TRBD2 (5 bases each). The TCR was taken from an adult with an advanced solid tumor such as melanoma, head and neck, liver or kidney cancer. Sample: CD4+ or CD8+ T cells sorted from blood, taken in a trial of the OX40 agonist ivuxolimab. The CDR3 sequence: CASSPGTHAYNEQFF. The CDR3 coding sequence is TGTGCCAGCAGTCCCGGGACCCATGCATACAATGAGCAGTTCTTC.